Below are 18 T cell receptor beta chains sequenced from a single sample in a study of blood T cell repertoires in COVID-19. Data came from immunoSEQ multiplex PCR; TCRdb stores just in-frame clones and leaves some out. The repertoire holds around 130,000 clones, around four fifths seen once, with more than 15% in the top ten. Sample: peripheral blood. Every receptor here comes from a man between 60 and 75 years old with active or convalescent COVID-19.

The chain links TRBV12-2 to TRBJ2-7; the table assigns TRBD2, which was not confirmed against the DNA. TRBV12-2 is a pseudogene segment. The CDR3 is 12 amino acids. CDR3 DNA sequence: TGTGCAAGTCGCCCCATCGGCTACGAGCAGTACTTC. It encodes CASRPIGYEQYF.

This clone came up once. The V and J genes are TRBV28 and TRBJ2-5, with TRBD2 matching 9 bases. After removal of 0 bases from V and 1 base from J, the junction contained 3 bases not matched to a gene. The CDR3 has 16 residues. From germline, CDR1 is MDHEN and CDR2 SYDVKM. Here the CDR3 reads CASSLWASGAQETQYF. The CDR3 nucleotides read TGTGCCAGCAGTTTATGGGCTAGCGGGGCCCAAGAGACCCAGTACTTC.

The V gene is TRBV6-5, the J gene TRBJ2-5; 9 nucleotides agree with TRBD2. CDR1 is MNHEY and CDR2 is SVGAGI in the germline V gene. V lost 2 bases and J lost 9; bases outside the gene matches: 13. There are 16 residues in the CDR3. Here the CDR3 reads CASSYPRLADTEAQYF. The CDR3 nucleotides read TGTGCCAGCAGTTACCCACGACTAGCGGACACTGAGGCCCAGTACTTC.

The chain couples TRBV3-1 (or the pseudogene TRBV3-2) to TRBJ1-5; D unresolved. The CDR3 runs to 13 residues. Deletions cut 1 base from V and 4 bases from J, with 5 bases between. In germline, CDR1 is LGHDT, CDR2 YNNKEL (reference sequence). The CDR3 bases are TGTGCCAGCAGCCAAGCCAGAAATCAGCCCCAGCATTTT. Translation gives CASSQARNQPQHF.

The chain joins TRBV18 to TRBJ2-7; D unclear. Germline CDR1 KGHSH, CDR2 LQKENI. The CDR3 sequence is 14 residues long. V lost 4 bases and J lost 4, with 14 bases in between. For the CDR3, the DNA is TGTGCCAGCTCACGTGTGAGAGAGACTTACGAGCAGTACTTC. Protein product: CASSRVRETYEQYF.

The chain carries TRBV6-5 and TRBJ2-5, with 8 bases fitting TRBD2. The CDR3 loop spans 15 amino acids. The germline V gene has CDR1 MNHEY and CDR2 SVGAGI. Losses at the gene ends were 0 bases for V and 9 bases for J; bases not matched to a gene: 9. The CDR3 bases are TGTGCCAGCAGTTACTCGTCGGCGGGAGGCGAGGCCCAGTACTTC. Translating gives CASSYSSAGGEAQYF.

The chain is built from TRBV7-9 and TRBJ1-1; D call uncertain. This CDR3 contains 13 residues. V lost 3 bases to trimming and J lost 4 bases, with 9 bases between them. The germline CDR1 and CDR2 sequences are SEHNR and FQNEAQ (reference sequence). DNA for the CDR3: TGTGCCAGCAGCTTCGGCGCGGTCACTGAAGCTTTCTTT. Translated: CASSFGAVTEAFF. Combining the CDR3 with reference TRBV7-9 and TRBJ1-1 gives the whole variable domain DTGVSQNPRHKITKRGQNVTFRCDPISEHNRLYWYRQTLGQGPEFLTYFQNEAQLEKSRLLSDRFSAERPKGSFSTLEIQRTEQGDSAMYLCASSFGAVTEAFFGQGTRLTVV.

This chain connects TRBV11-2 to TRBJ2-7, with 7 bases fitting TRBD1. V shed 4 bases, J shed 0 bases, and the junction held 6 bases outside the gene matches. The CDR3 is 15 residues long. CDR1 and CDR2 (germline): SGHAT, FQNNGV. This chain's CDR3 is CASSSGWTGSYEQYF. For the CDR3, the DNA is TGTGCCAGCAGCTCCGGATGGACAGGCTCCTACGAGCAGTACTTC.

This clone was seen only once. The CDR3 region is CASSQVGGDKLYF. The CDR3 region has the DNA TGTGCCAGCAGCCAAGTGGGGGGGGACAAACTTTACTTC. This rearrangement joins TRBV3-1 (or the pseudogene TRBV3-2) to TRBJ2-7; D is perhaps TRBD2 (7 bases). Germline V lookup: CDR1 LGHDT, CDR2 YNNKEL (reference sequence). CDR3 length: 13 amino acids. The germline V and J ends were trimmed by 1 base and 13 bases, with 17 bases remaining between them.

The V call is TRBV5-4, the J call TRBJ2-3, with D perhaps matching TRBD1 (7 bases). Between the trimmed V and J ends, which lost 4 bases and 2 bases, there was a span of 17 bases. The CDR3 loop spans 16 amino acids. The germline V gene encodes CDR1 SGHNT and CDR2 YYREEE (reference sequence). This chain's CDR3 is CASSPGGGADTDTQYF. The DNA for the CDR3 is TGTGCCAGCAGCCCCGGAGGGGGCGCGGACACAGATACGCAGTATTTT.

The chain links TRBV5-1 to TRBJ2-5; D is ambiguous. The V and J ends lost 0 bases and 7 bases respectively, with 7 bases between them. CDR1 is SGHRS and CDR2 is YFSETQ in the germline V gene. The CDR3 sequence is 12 residues long. CDR3 sequence reads: CASSLEARTQYF. CDR3 DNA sequence: TGCGCCAGCAGCTTGGAAGCGAGGACCCAGTACTTC. The entire variable domain, with the rest obtained from reference TRBV5-1 and TRBJ2-5, is as follows: KAGVTQTPRYLIKTRGQQVTLSCSPISGHRSVSWYQQTPGQGLQFLFEYFSETQRNKGNFPGRFSGRQFSNSRSEMNVSTLELGDSALYLCASSLEARTQYFGPGTRLLVL.

In its sample, this clone was seen once. The chain uses TRBV7-9 and TRBJ2-7, with D unclear. This CDR3 region has 12 residues. V was clipped by 8 bases and J by 1 base, with 9 bases between them. Germline CDR1 reads SEHNR; CDR2 reads FQNEAQ (reference sequence). The CDR3 DNA sequence: TGTGCCAGCGGGCCCTATTCCTACGAGCAGTACTTC. Its translation is CASGPYSYEQYF. The full variable domain, in which reference TRBV7-9 and TRBJ2-7 provide the parts outside the CDR3, is DTGVSQNPRHKITKRGQNVTFRCDPISEHNRLYWYRQTLGQGPEFLTYFQNEAQLEKSRLLSDRFSAERPKGSFSTLEIQRTEQGDSAMYLCASGPYSYEQYFGPGTRLTVT.

The chain employs TRBV2 and TRBJ2-3, with D tentatively TRBD1 (5 bases). V lost 4 bases and J 2 bases, leaving 16 bases between the germline ends. CDR3 length equals 16 residues. The germline gives CDR1 SNHLY, CDR2 FYNNEI. CDR3 nucleotides: TGTGCCAGCAGTGCGCATGGGCAGGGTAACACAGATACGCAGTATTTT. Its translation is CASSAHGQGNTDTQYF.

CDR3 loop: CSASSGANTGELFF. In DNA, the CDR3 is TGCAGTGCTAGTAGCGGGGCGAACACCGGGGAGCTGTTTTTT. This chain joins TRBV20-1 and TRBJ2-2; 8 bases map to TRBD2. Germline trimming cut 3 bases from V and 0 bases from J; bases unmatched to any gene: 0. The CDR3 is made up of 14 amino acids. Germline V CDR1 and CDR2: DFQATT, SNEGSKA (reference sequence).

This rearrangement joins TRBV2 to TRBJ1-2; tentative D call: TRBD1 (5 bases). The V gene lost 7 bases and the J gene lost 6 bases, with 15 bases spanning the gap. This CDR3 region has 13 residues. Germline values: CDR1 SNHLY, CDR2 FYNNEI. The CDR3 DNA reads as TGTGCCAGCACCTGGGGGGGGAGAGATGGCTACACCTTC. It encodes CASTWGGRDGYTF.

The chain uses TRBV5-1 and TRBJ2-7, with D perhaps matching TRBD2 (6 bases). Germline lookup yields CDR1 SGHRS and CDR2 YFSETQ. The CDR3 runs to 16 residues. V was cut by 0 bases and J by 2 bases, with 15 bases left in between. CDR3 bases: TGCGCCAGCAGCTTGGGGGGTAGCGGAAATACCTACGAGCAGTACTTC. Amino acid sequence: CASSLGGSGNTYEQYF.

V is TRBV19 and J is TRBJ2-3, with D possibly TRBD2 on 5 matching bases. The CDR3 covers 17 residues. Germline V gene lookup returns CDR1 LNHDA and CDR2 SQIVND (reference sequence). V lost 3 bases, J lost 0 bases, and 16 bases lay in between. CDR3 protein: CASSIDLGGSSTDTQYF. CDR3 bases: TGTGCCAGTAGTATCGATCTCGGAGGATCTAGCACAGATACGCAGTATTTT.

The genes are TRBV19 and TRBJ1-1, with D maybe TRBD1 (5 bases). Germline assignment: CDR1 LNHDA and CDR2 SQIVND (reference sequence). V was trimmed by 5 bases and J by 4 bases, leaving 11 bases between them. The CDR3 contains 13 residues. CDR3 DNA: TGTGCCAGTAGTGGGGCTGTGGTCACTGAAGCTTTCTTT. It specifies CASSGAVVTEAFF.